This T cell receptor beta chain was found in a study of shared clonotypes between healthy human individuals. Background on the study: Per-donor plates numbered three CD4 naive, three CD4 memory, two CD8 naive and one CD8 memory.

The genomic DNA of each subset was split evenly across several immunoSEQ plates. The method was immunoSEQ multiplex PCR; TCRdb's version includes in-frame clones alone and lacks a portion of them. The repertoire holds about 380,000 clones, with 90% to 98% as singletons. The TCR originated in a man under 40 in good health. Specimen: memory CD8+ T cells sorted from blood. The subset here: CD45RO+ cells pooled with CCR7-negative TemRA cells.

The CDR3 DNA reads TGTGCCATTGCACCCCGGGGCAGGGACACTGAAGCTTTCTTT. Translated, it gives CAIAPRGRDTEAFF. The genes are TRBV10-3 and TRBJ1-1, with D possibly being TRBD1 (5 bases). CDR3 length equals 14 residues. Per germline, CDR1 ENHRY and CDR2 SYGVKD. Trimming took off 9 bases at V and 3 bases at J, with 17 bases between the two ends.